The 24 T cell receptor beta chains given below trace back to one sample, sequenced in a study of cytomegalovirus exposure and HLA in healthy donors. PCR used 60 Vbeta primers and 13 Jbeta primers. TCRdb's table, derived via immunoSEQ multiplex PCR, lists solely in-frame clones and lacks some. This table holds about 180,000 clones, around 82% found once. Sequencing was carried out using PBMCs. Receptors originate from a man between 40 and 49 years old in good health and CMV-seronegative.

The DNA for the CDR3 is TGTGCCAGCAGCCGACAGGGTAGGGACGAGCAGTACTTC. Its protein product is CASSRQGRDEQYF. The rearrangement joins TRBV7-9 to TRBJ2-7, with 7 bases identical to TRBD1. The junction had 6 bases not matched to a gene; V was cut back by 5 bases and J by 5 bases. CDR1 is SEHNR, CDR2 FQNEAQ, per germline (reference sequence). The CDR3 covers 13 residues. The full variable domain, with the rest looked up from reference TRBV7-9 and TRBJ2-7, is DTGVSQNPRHKITKRGQNVTFRCDPISEHNRLYWYRQTLGQGPEFLTYFQNEAQLEKSRLLSDRFSAERPKGSFSTLEIQRTEQGDSAMYLCASSRQGRDEQYFGPGTRLTVT.

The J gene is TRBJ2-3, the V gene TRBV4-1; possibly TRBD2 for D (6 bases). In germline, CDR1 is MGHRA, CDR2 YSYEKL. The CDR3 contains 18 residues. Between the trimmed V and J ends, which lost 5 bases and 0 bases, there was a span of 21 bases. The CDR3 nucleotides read TGCGCCAGCAGCTCCGGGGGTTGGGCGGCCTCTAGCACAGATACGCAGTATTTT. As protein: CASSSGGWAASSTDTQYF.

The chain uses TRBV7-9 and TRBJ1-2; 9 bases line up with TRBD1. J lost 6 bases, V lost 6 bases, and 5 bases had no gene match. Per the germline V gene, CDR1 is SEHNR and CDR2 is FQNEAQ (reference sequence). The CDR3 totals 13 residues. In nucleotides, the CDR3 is TGTGCCAGCAGATCCCGGGACAGGGATGGCTACACCTTC. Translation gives CASRSRDRDGYTF.

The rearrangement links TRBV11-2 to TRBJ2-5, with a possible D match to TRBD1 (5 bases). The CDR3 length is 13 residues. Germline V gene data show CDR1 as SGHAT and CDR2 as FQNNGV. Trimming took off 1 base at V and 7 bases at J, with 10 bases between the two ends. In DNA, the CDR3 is TGTGCCAGCAGCTTAGGGGGCCTGCCGACCCAGTACTTC. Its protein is CASSLGGLPTQYF.

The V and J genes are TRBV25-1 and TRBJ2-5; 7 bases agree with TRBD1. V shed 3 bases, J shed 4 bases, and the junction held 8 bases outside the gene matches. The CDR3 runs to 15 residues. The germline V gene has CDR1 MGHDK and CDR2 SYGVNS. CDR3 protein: CASSDPDRVLETQYF. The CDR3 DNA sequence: TGTGCCAGCAGTGACCCCGACAGGGTTTTAGAGACCCAGTACTTC.

CDR3 nucleotides: TGTGCCAGCAGCTTTTCCGGGAGGGGCACAGATACGCAGTATTTT. Residues: CASSFSGRGTDTQYF. The rearrangement uses TRBV7-2 and TRBJ2-3; 8 nucleotides agree with TRBD2. V shed 3 bases, J shed 1 base, and the junction held 3 bases outside the gene matches. This CDR3 spans 15 amino acids. Germline V gene lookup returns CDR1 SGHTA and CDR2 FQGNSA.

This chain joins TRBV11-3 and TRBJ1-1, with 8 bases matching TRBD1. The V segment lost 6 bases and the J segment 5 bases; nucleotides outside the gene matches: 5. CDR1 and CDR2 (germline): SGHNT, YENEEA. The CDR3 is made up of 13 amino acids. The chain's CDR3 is CASSQGARTEAFF. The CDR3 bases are TGTGCCAGCAGTCAGGGGGCTAGAACTGAAGCTTTCTTT.

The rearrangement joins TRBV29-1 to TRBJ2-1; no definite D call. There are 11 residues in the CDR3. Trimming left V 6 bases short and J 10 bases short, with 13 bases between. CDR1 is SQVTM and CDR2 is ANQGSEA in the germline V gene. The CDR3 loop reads CSVDGAREQFF. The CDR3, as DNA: TGCAGCGTCGACGGCGCTAGGGAGCAGTTCTTC.

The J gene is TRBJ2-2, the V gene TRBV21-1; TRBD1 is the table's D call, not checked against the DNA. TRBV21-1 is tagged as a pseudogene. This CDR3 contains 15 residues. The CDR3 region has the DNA TGTGCCAGCAGCAAAGAACAGGGGGATACCGGGGAGCTGTTTTTT. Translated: CASSKEQGDTGELFF.

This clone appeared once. CDR3 loop: CSVRGTSNNEQFF. In DNA form, the CDR3 reads TGCAGCGTTCGAGGGACTTCGAACAATGAGCAGTTCTTC. The chain links TRBV29-1 to TRBJ2-1; possibly TRBD2 for D (6 bases). CDR1 and CDR2 (germline): SQVTM, ANQGSEA. Deletions cut 5 bases from V and 5 bases from J, with 13 bases between. CDR3 length: 13 residues.

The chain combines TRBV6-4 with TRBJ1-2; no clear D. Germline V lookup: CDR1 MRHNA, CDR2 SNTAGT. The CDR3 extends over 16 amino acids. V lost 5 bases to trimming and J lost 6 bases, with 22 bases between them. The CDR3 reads CASSLDLGEGRDGYTF. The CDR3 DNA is TGTGCCAGCAGTTTGGACTTAGGCGAGGGAAGGGATGGCTACACCTTC.

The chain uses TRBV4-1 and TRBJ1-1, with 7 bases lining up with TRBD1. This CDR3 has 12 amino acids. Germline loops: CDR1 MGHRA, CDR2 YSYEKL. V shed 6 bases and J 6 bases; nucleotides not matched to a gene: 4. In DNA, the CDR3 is TGCGCCAGCAGTACAGGGGTGGCTGAAGCTTTCTTT. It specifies CASSTGVAEAFF.

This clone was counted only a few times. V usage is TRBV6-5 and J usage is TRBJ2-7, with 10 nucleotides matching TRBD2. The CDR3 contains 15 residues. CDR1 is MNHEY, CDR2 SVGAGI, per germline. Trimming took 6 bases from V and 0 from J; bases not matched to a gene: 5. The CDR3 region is CASRSEREGSYEQYF. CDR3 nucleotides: TGTGCCAGCAGATCGGAGCGGGAGGGCTCCTACGAGCAGTACTTC.

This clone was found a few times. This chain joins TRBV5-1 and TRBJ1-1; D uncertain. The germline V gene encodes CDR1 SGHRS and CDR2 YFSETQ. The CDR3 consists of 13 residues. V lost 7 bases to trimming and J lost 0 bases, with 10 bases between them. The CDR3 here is CASAEEMNTEAFF. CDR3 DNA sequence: TGCGCCAGCGCAGAAGAAATGAACACTGAAGCTTTCTTT.

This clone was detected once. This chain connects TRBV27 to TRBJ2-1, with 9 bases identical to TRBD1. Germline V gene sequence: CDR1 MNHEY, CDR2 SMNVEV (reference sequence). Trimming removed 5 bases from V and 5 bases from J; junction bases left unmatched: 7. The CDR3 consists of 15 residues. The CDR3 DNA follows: TGTGCCAGCAGTATCCCCGGGACAGGGCACAATGAGCAGTTCTTC. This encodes CASSIPGTGHNEQFF.

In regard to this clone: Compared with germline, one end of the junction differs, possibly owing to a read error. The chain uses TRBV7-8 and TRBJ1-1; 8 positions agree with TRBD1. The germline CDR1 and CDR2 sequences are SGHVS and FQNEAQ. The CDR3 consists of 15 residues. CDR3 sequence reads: CAGSLAPDRDTEAFF. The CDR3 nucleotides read TGTGCCGGCAGCTTGGCTCCGGACAGGGACACTGAAGCTTTCTTT.

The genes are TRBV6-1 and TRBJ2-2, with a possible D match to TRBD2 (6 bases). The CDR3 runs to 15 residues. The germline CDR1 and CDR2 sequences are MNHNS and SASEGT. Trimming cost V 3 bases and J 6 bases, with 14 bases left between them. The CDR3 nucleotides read TGTGCCAGCAGTGAGAGGGACTTACGGGCCGGGGAGCTGTTTTTT. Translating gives CASSERDLRAGELFF.

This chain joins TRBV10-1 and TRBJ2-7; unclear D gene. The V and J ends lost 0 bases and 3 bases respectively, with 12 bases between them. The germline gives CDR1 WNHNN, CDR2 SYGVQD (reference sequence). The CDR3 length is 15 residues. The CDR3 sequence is CASSESRLVVYEQYF. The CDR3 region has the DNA TGCGCCAGCAGTGAGTCAAGACTCGTGGTCTACGAGCAGTACTTC.

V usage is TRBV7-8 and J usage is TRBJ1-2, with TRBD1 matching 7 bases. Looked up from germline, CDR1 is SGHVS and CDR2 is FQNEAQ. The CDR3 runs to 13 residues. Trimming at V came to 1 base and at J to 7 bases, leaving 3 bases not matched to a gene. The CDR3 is CASSLGTGGGYTF. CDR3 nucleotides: TGTGCCAGCAGCTTAGGGACAGGCGGTGGCTACACCTTC.

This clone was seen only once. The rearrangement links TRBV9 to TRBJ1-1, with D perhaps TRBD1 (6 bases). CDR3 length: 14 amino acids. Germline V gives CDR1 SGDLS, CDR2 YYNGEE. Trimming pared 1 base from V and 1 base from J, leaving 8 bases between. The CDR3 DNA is TGTGCCAGCAGCGTATGGGGACAGAACACTGAAGCTTTCTTT. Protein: CASSVWGQNTEAFF.

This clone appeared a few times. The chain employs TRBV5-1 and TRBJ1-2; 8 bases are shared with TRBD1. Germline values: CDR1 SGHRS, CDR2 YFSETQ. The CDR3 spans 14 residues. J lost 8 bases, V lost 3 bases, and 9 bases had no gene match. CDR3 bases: TGCGCCAGCAGCTCACGAGGACAGGGACGGGGCTACACCTTC. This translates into CASSSRGQGRGYTF. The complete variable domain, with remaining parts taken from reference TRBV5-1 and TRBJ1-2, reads KAGVTQTPRYLIKTRGQQVTLSCSPISGHRSVSWYQQTPGQGLQFLFEYFSETQRNKGNFPGRFSGRQFSNSRSEMNVSTLELGDSALYLCASSSRGQGRGYTFGSGTRLTVV.

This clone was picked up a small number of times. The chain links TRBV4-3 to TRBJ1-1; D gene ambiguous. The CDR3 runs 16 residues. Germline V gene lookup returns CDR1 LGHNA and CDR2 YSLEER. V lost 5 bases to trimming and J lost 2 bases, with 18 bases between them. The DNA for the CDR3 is TGCGCCAGCAGCTCCCGACCTGGGCCTCAAAACACTGAAGCTTTCTTT. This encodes CASSSRPGPQNTEAFF.

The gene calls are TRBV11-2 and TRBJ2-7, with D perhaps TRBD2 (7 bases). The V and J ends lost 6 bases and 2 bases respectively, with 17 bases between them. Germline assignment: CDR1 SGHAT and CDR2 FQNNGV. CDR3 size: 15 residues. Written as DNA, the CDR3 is TGTGCCAGCAGGACAACGGGGGGCCCCGCCTACGAGCAGTACTTC. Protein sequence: CASRTTGGPAYEQYF.

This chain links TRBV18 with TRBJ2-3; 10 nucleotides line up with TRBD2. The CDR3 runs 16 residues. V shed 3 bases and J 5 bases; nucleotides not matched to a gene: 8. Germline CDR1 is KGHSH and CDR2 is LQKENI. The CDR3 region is CASSPFPGLAQDTQYF. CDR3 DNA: TGTGCCAGCTCACCGTTCCCGGGACTAGCGCAAGATACGCAGTATTTT.